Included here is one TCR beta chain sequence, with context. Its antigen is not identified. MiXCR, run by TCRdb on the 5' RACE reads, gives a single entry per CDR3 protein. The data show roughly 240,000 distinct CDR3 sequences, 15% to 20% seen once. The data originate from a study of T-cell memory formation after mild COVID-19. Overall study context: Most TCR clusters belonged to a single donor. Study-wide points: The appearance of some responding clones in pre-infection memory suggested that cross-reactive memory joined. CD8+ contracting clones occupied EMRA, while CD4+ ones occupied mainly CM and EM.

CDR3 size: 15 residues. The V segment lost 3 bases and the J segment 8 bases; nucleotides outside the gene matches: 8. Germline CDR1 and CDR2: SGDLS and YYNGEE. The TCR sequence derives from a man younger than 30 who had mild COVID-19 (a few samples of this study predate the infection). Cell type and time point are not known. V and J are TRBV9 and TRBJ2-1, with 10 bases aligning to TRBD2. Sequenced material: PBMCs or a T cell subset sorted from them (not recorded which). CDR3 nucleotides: TGTGCCAGCAGCGCCAGCGGGGGGGCCGTGGATGAGCAGTTCTTC. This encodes CASSASGGAVDEQFF. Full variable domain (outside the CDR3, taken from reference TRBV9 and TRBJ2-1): DSGVTQTPKHLITATGQRVTLRCSPRSGDLSVYWYQQSLDQGLQFLIQYYNGEERAKGNILERFSAQQFPDLHSELNLSSLELGDSALYFCASSASGGAVDEQFFGPGTRLTVL.